This T cell receptor beta chain was captured by sequencing in a study of T cells in Graves' hyperthyroidism and ophthalmopathy. Study-level results: Prediction of ophthalmopathy progression came a median roughly 7.1 months pre-onset.

Each patient was aged 18 to 65 and had newly diagnosed hyperthyroidism of under 2 months' duration. There are a few counts of this clonotype. The antigen is undetermined. RNA transcripts were the template for amplifying TCR beta CDR3 regions. Researchers ran a first-round RT-PCR on the TCR CDR3 using the HTBI primer set. TCRdb redid the calling of the multiplex PCR reads with MiXCR, one entry per CDR3 protein. This table holds approximately 400,000 distinct CDR3 sequences, roughly 14% found once. Per germline, CDR1 DFQATT and CDR2 SNEGSKA (reference sequence). The junction had 9 bases not matched to a gene; V was cut back by 5 bases and J by 2 bases. This CDR3 is 14 amino acids long.

Sample: blood. The sequence derives from a young woman with Graves' hyperthyroidism. The gene calls are TRBV20-1 and TRBJ2-7; 7 nucleotides line up with TRBD2. CDR3 DNA sequence: TGCAGTGCTGAGCGGCTAGCGGACACCTACGAGCAGTACTTC. The encoded protein is CSAERLADTYEQYF.